This TCR beta chain was recorded in a study of T cell responses to AZD1222 COVID-19 vaccine. V was cut by 0 bases and J by 6 bases, with 15 bases left in between. CDR1 is SGHAT, CDR2 FQNNGV, per germline. The CDR3 spans 15 residues. This table comes from immunoSEQ multiplex PCR, and its TCRdb copy is limited to in-frame clones, with some not included. The data hold approximately 140,000 clones, with 75% to 90% observed a single time. Points from the study as a whole: CD4 TCRs associated with vaccination spanned spike, dominating at 160-218 and 743-854. Repertoires were sampled only after the peak T cell response. Donors in the cohort were predominantly white British and more often female, and clonal diversity was possibly underestimated.

About this clone: Its antigen is not identified.

The sequence was obtained from an adult who received the AZD1222 COVID-19 vaccine. The sample here was peripheral blood, taken 28 days after the second AZD1222 dose. This chain connects TRBV11-2 to TRBJ2-7; D call uncertain. The CDR3 bases are TGTGCCAGCAGCTTAGATCGGTGGCTAGTCACCGAGCAGTACTTC. It is translated as CASSLDRWLVTEQYF.